The 27 T cell receptor beta chains listed next were all sequenced from one sample in a study of vaccination effects on CD4 cells after COVID-19 (dated by TCRdb to between 2021 and 2024). These receptors' targets are unknown. The ViraFEST assay stimulated PBMC with viral peptide pools and then used TCR sequencing to identify antigen-specific CD4+ T cell clonotypes by expansion. After more than 9 days of culture, CD4+ T cells were isolated with the EasySep CD4+ T cell isolation kit. None of the healthy vaccine recipients had a prior SARS-CoV-2 infection, which was confirmed by nucleocapsid antibody tests that came back negative both before and after vaccination. Library preparation was by the immunoSEQ multiplex PCR assay. As stored in TCRdb, this immuneACCESS dataset retains in-frame rearrangements with V and J assigned. A fraction of the clones does not appear; measured against another copy, unresolved V genes explain less than half of the discrepancy, and the remainder lacks a known reason. The sample has about 73,000 clones on record, around 76% of them singletons. Jointly, the top ten make up about 11% of the sample.

Sequencing used CD4+ T cells from PBMCs cultured with SARS-CoV-2 spike peptides, obtained before COVID-19 vaccination. This specimen's cell subset or site label, per the study, means: SARS-CoV-2 spike overlapping peptide pool stimulation. These receptors originate from a human donor who received a COVID-19 vaccine.

V gene TRBV10-3 combines with J gene TRBJ2-7; D possibly corresponds to TRBD1 (5 bases). V lost 0 bases to trimming and J lost 3 bases, with 15 bases between them. CDR3 length: 16 amino acids. The germline CDR1 and CDR2 sequences are ENHRY and SYGVKD. This CDR3 is CAISESASRQFYEQYV. CDR3 nucleotides: TGTGCCATCAGTGAGTCGGCTTCCCGACAGTTCTACGAGCAGTACGTC.

The chain's CDR3 is CASYVGTGGYGYTF. For the CDR3, the DNA is TGCGCCAGCTACGTCGGTACGGGTGGCTATGGCTACACCTTC. The J gene is TRBJ1-2, the V gene TRBV5-1; D gene uncertain. The V end lost 7 bases, the J end lost 4 bases, and 17 bases lay between the germline ends. CDR3 size: 14 residues. Per the germline V gene, CDR1 is SGHRS and CDR2 is YFSETQ. The entire variable domain, with the rest obtained from reference TRBV5-1 and TRBJ1-2, is as follows: KAGVTQTPRYLIKTRGQQVTLSCSPISGHRSVSWYQQTPGQGLQFLFEYFSETQRNKGNFPGRFSGRQFSNSRSEMNVSTLELGDSALYLCASYVGTGGYGYTFGSGTRLTVV.

The DNA of the CDR3 is TGCGCCAGCAGCTTGGGGCGGATTGAAGAGACCCAGTACTTC. This sequence encodes CASSLGRIEETQYF. J is TRBJ2-5 and V is TRBV5-1, with unresolved D. CDR1 SGHRS and CDR2 YFSETQ come from the germline V gene. The CDR3 has 14 residues. Trimming cost V 0 bases and J 3 bases, with 9 bases left between them.

The V gene is TRBV18, the J gene TRBJ2-5; no firm D call. CDR1 KGHSH and CDR2 LQKENI come from the germline V gene. V dropped 6 bases and J dropped 4 bases, with 9 bases sitting between them. CDR3 length: 12 residues. CDR3 amino acids: CASSAGRETQYF. The DNA for the CDR3 is TGTGCCAGCTCCGCCGGTCGAGAGACCCAGTACTTC.

V and J are TRBV28 and TRBJ2-1; D not resolved. Germline CDR1 and CDR2: MDHEN and SYDVKM. The germline V and J ends were trimmed by 7 bases and 8 bases, with 3 bases remaining between them. This CDR3 region has 9 residues. CDR3 region: CASIDEQFF. DNA for the CDR3: TGTGCCAGCATCGATGAGCAGTTCTTC.

This clone has a single count. The chain uses TRBV19 and TRBJ1-5; D not certain. The V end lost 10 bases, the J end lost 3 bases, and 22 bases lay between the germline ends. Germline V CDR1 and CDR2: LNHDA, SQIVND (reference sequence). There are 16 residues in the CDR3. CDR3 sequence: CATKGGSGSYNQPQHF. The CDR3 nucleotides read TGTGCCACCAAAGGAGGCTCGGGCAGCTACAATCAGCCCCAGCATTTT. Variable domain in full (rest from reference TRBV19 and TRBJ1-5): DGGITQSPKYLFRKEGQNVTLSCEQNLNHDAMYWYRQDPGQGLRLIYYSQIVNDFQKGDIAEGYSVSREKKESFPLTVTSAQKNPTAFYLCATKGGSGSYNQPQHFGDGTRLSIL.

The CDR3: CAWKYGSTEAFF. Written as DNA, the CDR3 is TGTGCCTGGAAGTACGGGTCCACTGAAGCTTTCTTT. V is TRBV30 and J is TRBJ1-1; D gene ambiguous. V lost 4 bases and J 4 bases, leaving 10 bases between the germline ends. The CDR3 covers 12 residues. Germline CDR1 and CDR2: GTSNPN and SVGIG (reference sequence).

The rearrangement uses TRBV7-9 and TRBJ1-2; a weak D match, TRBD1 (6 bases). The CDR3 is made up of 14 amino acids. CDR1 is SEHNR and CDR2 is FQNEAQ in the germline V gene (reference sequence). Trimming left V 5 bases short and J 4 bases short, with 14 bases between. This chain's CDR3 is CASSPLGAAYGYTF. In nucleotides, the CDR3 is TGTGCCAGCAGCCCGCTGGGGGCCGCCTATGGCTACACCTTC.

The chain carries TRBV5-1 and TRBJ1-2; 7 bases match TRBD1. In germline, CDR1 is SGHRS, CDR2 YFSETQ. This CDR3 has 16 amino acids. V was pared by 4 bases and J by 6 bases, with 15 bases of the junction left unmatched. As DNA, the CDR3 is TGCGCCAGCAGCCCCGGCCCCGGAGGGACAGAAGATGGCTACACCTTC. It codes for CASSPGPGGTEDGYTF.

A single count supports this clone. This chain links TRBV15 with TRBJ2-7, with D tentatively TRBD1 (6 bases). Trimming cost V 3 bases and J 2 bases, with 14 bases left between them. Germline CDR1 reads LNHNV; CDR2 reads YYDKDF (reference sequence). The CDR3 is 15 residues long. The CDR3 spells CATSSVVRGPYEQYV. For the CDR3, the DNA is TGTGCCACCAGCAGTGTCGTCAGGGGACCCTACGAGCAGTACGTC.

The rearrangement links TRBV9 to TRBJ2-1; 7 nucleotides agree with TRBD2. Trimming cost V 6 bases and J 5 bases; bases outside gene matches: 11. From germline, CDR1 is SGDLS and CDR2 YYNGEE. This CDR3 region has 15 residues. CDR3 protein: CASTLSGTTNNEQFF. CDR3 coding DNA: TGTGCCAGCACCTTATCCGGGACTACCAACAATGAGCAGTTCTTC.

This clone was counted only a few times. The chain combines TRBV5-5 with TRBJ1-2, with D possibly matching TRBD1 (5 bases). Germline CDR1 and CDR2: SGHKS and YYEKEE (reference sequence). The CDR3 covers 14 residues. Trimming took 2 bases from V and 8 from J, leaving 16 bases between them. CDR3 amino acids: CASSLAQGFRGYTF. CDR3 DNA sequence: TGTGCCAGCAGCTTAGCGCAGGGTTTTCGGGGCTACACCTTC.

CDR3 loop: CASRGAGYNEQFF. The DNA for the CDR3 is TGTGCCAGCAGGGGGGCAGGGTACAATGAGCAGTTCTTC. This chain links TRBV12-3 or TRBV12-4 with TRBJ2-1, with D possibly TRBD1 on 6 matching bases. Trimming stripped 6 bases from V and 4 bases from J, with 10 bases between. This CDR3 is built from 13 residues.

This clone was picked up one time. V usage is TRBV6-5 and J usage is TRBJ2-7; D may be TRBD1 (6 bases). Germline V gene lookup returns CDR1 MNHEY and CDR2 SVGAGI. The V end lost 4 bases, the J end lost 0 bases, and 13 bases lay between the germline ends. This CDR3 has 15 residues. The CDR3 loop is CASSSTGPLSYEQYV. For the CDR3, the DNA is TGTGCCAGCAGTTCGACAGGTCCGCTCTCCTACGAGCAGTACGTC.

The J gene is TRBJ2-1, the V gene TRBV29-1; TRBD2 matches at 11 bases. Unmatched junction bases numbered 14, after V lost 8 bases and J lost 2 bases. This CDR3 is 17 amino acids long. CDR1 and CDR2 from the germline V gene are SQVTM and ANQGSEA. This CDR3 is CSLYGLAGGLAYNEQFF. The CDR3 region has the DNA TGCAGCCTCTATGGGCTAGCGGGGGGTCTCGCCTACAATGAGCAGTTCTTC.

This clone was detected only a few times. CDR3 sequence: CASSLVGGANTGELFF. The CDR3 nucleotides read TGTGCCAGCAGCTTAGTCGGGGGGGCCAACACCGGGGAGCTGTTTTTT. The chain couples TRBV11-1 to TRBJ2-2; 8 bases align to TRBD2. Trimming at V came to 1 base and at J to 2 bases, leaving 3 bases not matched to a gene. The CDR3 has 16 residues. Germline V gene data show CDR1 as SGHAT and CDR2 as FQDESV (reference sequence).

The chain carries TRBV25-1 and TRBJ2-3, with D uncertain. V was clipped by 6 bases and J by 4 bases, with 17 bases between them. CDR3 size: 15 residues. Looked up from germline, CDR1 is MGHDK and CDR2 is SYGVNS. CDR3 nucleotide sequence: TGTGCCAGCAGCCCCGCCCGCCTTCCTGCAGATACGCAGTATTTT. Its translation is CASSPARLPADTQYF.

As for this clone: The same CDR3 also results from other DNA sequences found in this sample. This sequence joins TRBV5-1 and TRBJ2-3; 8 bases are shared with TRBD1. Trimming cost V 4 bases and J 1 base; bases outside gene matches: 2. The CDR3 runs to 14 residues. The V gene's germline CDR1 is SGHRS and CDR2 YFSETQ. The chain's CDR3 is CASSPTGGTDTQYF. For the CDR3, the DNA is TGCGCCAGCAGCCCGACAGGGGGCACAGATACGCAGTATTTT.

J is TRBJ2-1 and V is TRBV3-1 (or the pseudogene TRBV3-2), with TRBD1 as a possible D gene (5 bases). The CDR3 extends over 13 amino acids. V was cut by 1 base and J by 9 bases, with 10 bases left in between. Germline lookup yields CDR1 LGHDT and CDR2 YNNKEL (reference sequence). CDR3 residues: CASSQGTFGEQFF. CDR3 nucleotides: TGTGCCAGCAGCCAAGGGACATTTGGTGAGCAGTTCTTC.

This clone has only a few counts. V gene TRBV7-9 combines with J gene TRBJ2-2; no definite D call. Germline V gene lookup returns CDR1 SEHNR and CDR2 FQNEAQ (reference sequence). The CDR3 contains 14 residues. Trimming shortened V by 1 base and J by 8 bases, and 11 bases separated the two germline ends. CDR3 coding DNA: TGTGCCAGCAGCTTAGTGGCGGAGAGTGGGGAGCTGTTTTTT. Protein: CASSLVAESGELFF.

This clone was seen more than once but under ten times. This chain links TRBV2 with TRBJ1-6; a weak D match, TRBD1 (5 bases). CDR3 length: 14 residues. In germline, CDR1 is SNHLY, CDR2 FYNNEI. With 10 bases removed from V and 7 bases from J, the gap between germline ends came to 17 bases. The CDR3 here is CATDLGLSNSPLHF. The CDR3 DNA sequence: TGTGCCACCGATCTGGGACTCAGCAATTCACCCCTCCACTTT. Based on the CDR3 plus reference TRBV2 and TRBJ1-6, the full variable domain is EPEVTQTPSHQVTQMGQEVILRCVPISNHLYFYWYRQILGQKVEFLVSFYNNEISEKSEIFDDQFSVERPDGSNFTLKIRSTKLEDSAMYFCATDLGLSNSPLHFGNGTRLTVT.

This clone was observed once. The chain has TRBV5-6 and TRBJ2-3; the match to TRBD2 covers 8 bases. The CDR3 length is 16 residues. V lost 3 bases and J lost 0; bases outside the gene matches: 6. Germline CDR1 SGHDT, CDR2 YYEEEE. CDR3 loop: CASSSRLARSTDTQYF. DNA of the CDR3: TGTGCCAGCAGCTCCAGACTAGCGCGGAGCACAGATACGCAGTATTTT.

This chain connects TRBV3-1 (or the pseudogene TRBV3-2) to TRBJ2-1, with 9 nucleotides matching TRBD2. The ends lost 1 base at V and 5 bases at J; junction bases unmatched: 6. The CDR3 consists of 16 residues. CDR1 and CDR2 from the germline V gene are LGHDT and YNNKEL (reference sequence). The CDR3 sequence: CASSQGASGAHNEQFF. The CDR3, as DNA: TGTGCCAGCAGCCAAGGCGCTAGCGGGGCCCACAATGAGCAGTTCTTC.

V usage is TRBV7-9 and J usage is TRBJ2-1; D is unresolved. Trimming removed 2 bases from V and 5 bases from J, with 7 bases in between. Germline V gene sequence: CDR1 SEHNR, CDR2 FQNEAQ (reference sequence). The CDR3 length is 13 residues. DNA for the CDR3: TGTGCCAGCAGCTTATCCAGTAACAATGAGCAGTTCTTC. It translates to CASSLSSNNEQFF.

The rearrangement uses TRBV5-4 and TRBJ2-7, with TRBD1 matching over 10 bases. V lost 2 bases and J lost 4; bases outside the gene matches: 3. Germline lookup yields CDR1 SGHNT and CDR2 YYREEE (reference sequence). The CDR3 covers 14 residues. The CDR3 coding sequence is TGTGCCAGCAGCTTTAAGGACAGGGGGTACGAGCAGTACGTC. Its protein product is CASSFKDRGYEQYV.

The rearrangement uses TRBV15 and TRBJ2-3, with D hard to call. V dropped 4 bases and J dropped 4 bases, with 6 bases sitting between them. CDR1 LNHNV and CDR2 YYDKDF come from the germline V gene (reference sequence). CDR3 length: 12 residues. CDR3 loop: CATSNYPDTQYF. The DNA of the CDR3 is TGTGCCACCAGCAATTATCCAGATACGCAGTATTTT.

The chain combines TRBV2 with TRBJ1-3; weak D call: TRBD1 (6 bases). Germline values: CDR1 SNHLY, CDR2 FYNNEI. The V end was cut by 6 bases, the J end by 2 bases, with 11 bases between. The CDR3 sequence is 14 residues long. The CDR3, as DNA: TGTGCCAGCAGACAGGGAAGCGCTGGAAACACCATATATTTT. Translated, it gives CASRQGSAGNTIYF. Filled out from reference TRBV2 and TRBJ1-3, the complete variable domain reads EPEVTQTPSHQVTQMGQEVILRCVPISNHLYFYWYRQILGQKVEFLVSFYNNEISEKSEIFDDQFSVERPDGSNFTLKIRSTKLEDSAMYFCASRQGSAGNTIYFGEGSWLTVV.